Below are 5 T cell receptor beta chains sequenced from a single sample in a study of long-term antiretroviral therapy in people with HIV (dated by TCRdb to between 2021 and 2024). The immunoSEQ hsTCRB v3.0 assay was used at survey level resolution for TRB variable region sequencing. TCRdb retrieved this table from immuneACCESS and kept in-frame rearrangements only. Not all clones are present; in checked studies, unresolved V genes account for under half, and no reason is known for the remainder. This sample lists around 16,000 clones; around 94% were detected once. About 4.6% of the sample comes from the top ten. Sequenced here: unsorted PBMCs, sampled about 6 years after starting antiretroviral therapy. Source of these receptors: a woman aged 45-65 years with HIV.

The chain employs TRBV11-3 and TRBJ2-5, with 11 nucleotides matching TRBD2. With V trimmed by 4 bases and J by 1 base, 8 bases remained unmatched. The CDR3 spans 17 residues. CDR1 is SGHNT and CDR2 is YENEEA in the germline V gene. The CDR3, as DNA: TGTGCCAGCAGCTCTCCGGGACTAGCGGATTCCCAAGAGACCCAGTACTTC. It encodes CASSSPGLADSQETQYF.

As for this clone: An end of the junction does not agree with germline; a read error may underlie this. This chain joins TRBV7-7 and TRBJ2-3; 12 bases match TRBD2. In germline, CDR1 is SSHAT, CDR2 FNYEAQ (reference sequence). This CDR3 comprises 15 residues. The CDR3 spells CASSQTSGRADTQYF. CDR3 coding DNA: TGTGCTAGCAGCCAGACTAGCGGGAGAGCAGATACGCAGTATTTT.

This clone was picked up a small number of times. The chain uses TRBV5-1 and TRBJ1-4; 9 bases agree with TRBD1. The CDR3 is 14 amino acids. Germline trimming cut 4 bases from V and 7 bases from J; bases unmatched to any gene: 5. CDR1 and CDR2 (germline): SGHRS, YFSETQ. In DNA, the CDR3 is TGCGCCAGCAGCGCGGGACAGGGAGGTGAAAAACTGTTTTTT. Encoded protein: CASSAGQGGEKLFF.

This clone has just a few counts. V gene TRBV19 combines with J gene TRBJ1-2, with unresolved D. V was clipped by 5 bases and J by 4 bases, with 8 bases between them. The CDR3 length is 12 residues. In germline, CDR1 is LNHDA, CDR2 SQIVND (reference sequence). CDR3 sequence: CASSEGFYGYTF. CDR3 nucleotide sequence: TGTGCCAGTAGTGAGGGATTCTATGGCTACACCTTC.

The chain uses TRBV7-9 and TRBJ2-1; 7 positions agree with TRBD2. From germline, CDR1 is SEHNR and CDR2 FQNEAQ (reference sequence). The CDR3 runs 14 residues. V lost 4 bases to trimming and J lost 4 bases; unmatched junction nucleotides: 4. The CDR3 DNA follows: TGTGCCAGCAGCTGGGGGGGACTTTACAATGAGCAGTTCTTC. It yields the protein CASSWGGLYNEQFF.